Presented here are 10 T cell receptor beta chains from one specimen sequenced in a study of vaccination and CD4 T cells after COVID-19. Their antigens remain unidentified. Sequenced with the Oncomine TCR Beta short-read assay was DNA taken from cultured CD4+ T cells. TCRdb passed the PCR reads through MiXCR, listing each CDR3 protein once. This table holds 3,500 to 5,000 distinct CDR3 sequences, roughly a fifth found once. Regarding treatment: roughly 11-day PBMC culture with coronavirus spike peptide pools or control peptides (ViraFEST assay). Sequences were derived from CD4+ T cells from blood, cultured in vitro, sampled after SARS-CoV-2 vaccination. These receptors were collected from a human donor who had recovered from COVID-19.

The chain employs TRBV20-1 and TRBJ2-2; 10 nucleotides line up with TRBD2. CDR1 DFQATT and CDR2 SNEGSKA come from the germline V gene (reference sequence). J was trimmed by 6 bases and V by 2 bases; bases with no gene match: 3. The CDR3 spans 14 residues. The CDR3 DNA sequence: TGCAGTGCTAGACCTAGCGGGGGTGCCGGGGAGCTGTTTTTT. It codes for CSARPSGGAGELFF.

The chain links TRBV7-3 to TRBJ1-1; D uncertain. The CDR3 runs 13 residues. The germline gives CDR1 SGHTA, CDR2 FQGTGA. V was pared by 2 bases and J by 0 bases, with 4 bases between. The CDR3 DNA reads TGTGCCAGCAGCTTAGCGATGAACACTGAAGCTTTCTTT. It encodes CASSLAMNTEAFF. Full variable domain (rest looked up from reference TRBV7-3 and TRBJ1-1): GAGVSQTPSNKVTEKGKYVELRCDPISGHTALYWYRQSLGQGPEFLIYFQGTGAADDSGLPNDRFFAVRPEGSVSTLKIQRTERGDSAVYLCASSLAMNTEAFFGQGTRLTVV.

This clonotype rates as medium-sized. V usage is TRBV20-1 and J usage is TRBJ1-2; D possibly corresponds to TRBD1 (5 bases). The CDR3 spans 16 residues. Germline lookup yields CDR1 DFQATT and CDR2 SNEGSKA (reference sequence). Trimming cost V 0 bases and J 8 bases, with 22 bases left between them. CDR3: CSARDSAGPPTGGYTF. Here the CDR3 DNA reads TGCAGTGCTAGAGATTCAGCAGGCCCTCCTACAGGAGGCTACACCTTC.

The chain recombines TRBV10-3 with TRBJ2-1; no reliable D call. V lost 8 bases and J 5 bases, leaving 13 bases between the germline ends. The CDR3 consists of 13 residues. The V gene's germline CDR1 is ENHRY and CDR2 SYGVKD. The CDR3 is CAILGRSHNEQFF. The CDR3 nucleotides read TGTGCCATCTTGGGCCGGTCTCACAATGAGCAGTTCTTC.

Ten or more counts support this clonotype. CDR3 DNA: TGTGCCAGCAGCTCTCCCCGCGGGTCCAATGAGCAGTTCTTC. Amino acids: CASSSPRGSNEQFF. This chain joins TRBV7-2 and TRBJ2-1; TRBD2 might be the D (5 bases). From germline, CDR1 is SGHTA and CDR2 FQGNSA. The CDR3 is 14 amino acids. The V end was cut by 4 bases, the J end by 6 bases, with 13 bases between.

The table lists this clonotype with a few counts. The CDR3 coding sequence is TGTGCCAGCAGTTTATTGGGACAGGGGTTGGGGGCCAACGTCCTGACTTTC. Its protein is CASSLLGQGLGANVLTF. This chain connects TRBV27 to TRBJ2-6; 10 nucleotides match TRBD1. Germline V gene data show CDR1 as MNHEY and CDR2 as SMNVEV (reference sequence). V was pared by 1 base and J by 4 bases, with 4 bases of the junction left unmatched. The CDR3 extends over 17 amino acids.

Relative to its sample, this clonotype is medium-sized. The V gene is TRBV20-1, the J gene TRBJ1-1; no clear D gene. This CDR3 has 12 amino acids. Germline V CDR1 and CDR2: DFQATT, SNEGSKA (reference sequence). CDR3 amino acids: CGRLPRYTEAFF. The DNA of the CDR3 is TGCGGACGACTGCCAAGGTACACTGAAGCTTTCTTT.

By frequency in the sample, this clonotype is medium-sized. The chain uses TRBV20-1 and TRBJ1-2; 8 nucleotides line up with TRBD1. The J segment lost 1 base and the V segment lost 6 bases, leaving 4 bases of the junction unmatched. The CDR3 is 13 residues long. The germline gives CDR1 DFQATT, CDR2 SNEGSKA (reference sequence). In DNA form, the CDR3 reads TGCAGTGCAACGGACAGGGATAACTATGGCTACACCTTC. Translated: CSATDRDNYGYTF.

This chain uses TRBV6-5 with TRBJ1-5; D is ambiguous. Trimming stripped 2 bases from V and 4 bases from J, with 9 bases between. The CDR3 consists of 14 residues. Germline V gene lookup returns CDR1 MNHEY and CDR2 SVGAGI. CDR3 bases: TGTGCCAGCAGTTACGCAGTTTTTAATCAGCCCCAGCATTTT. Residues: CASSYAVFNQPQHF.

This rearrangement joins TRBV18 to TRBJ2-5; 11 bases line up with TRBD1. The CDR3 covers 17 residues. V lost 2 bases to trimming and J lost 3 bases; unmatched junction nucleotides: 8. Germline V gene data show CDR1 as KGHSH and CDR2 as LQKENI. The CDR3 DNA sequence: TGTGCCAGCTCACCAATTTTCGGGACAGGGGGGGAAGAGACCCAGTACTTC. Protein product: CASSPIFGTGGEETQYF.